These 20 T cell receptor beta chains originate from one sample sequenced in a study of shared clonotypes between healthy human individuals. The table came from immunoSEQ multiplex PCR; TCRdb's copy has only in-frame clones and leaves some out. The sample has 2 million to 3 million clones; more than 85% are singletons. Sequencing used naive CD4+ T cells from PBMCs. Subset indicated: CD45RA+ positively selected. The source is a young man in good health. Some clones in this sample may be carry-over from other donors' samples.

The chain carries TRBV6-1 and TRBJ2-5, with no clear D. The CDR3 consists of 13 residues. V lost 3 bases, J lost 5 bases, and 10 bases lay in between. The germline gives CDR1 MNHNS, CDR2 SASEGT. CDR3 loop: CASSEAVLETQYF. CDR3 in DNA: TGTGCCAGCAGTGAGGCCGTCCTCGAGACCCAGTACTTC.

The chain joins TRBV5-1 to TRBJ2-2, with TRBD2 as a possible D gene (5 bases). The CDR3 runs 16 residues. The germline CDR1 and CDR2 sequences are SGHRS and YFSETQ. With 7 bases removed from V and 4 bases from J, the gap between germline ends came to 20 bases. The CDR3 DNA reads TGCGCCAGCTGCCTATTCCTCGGAGGCGGCACCGGGGAGCTGTTTTTT. It codes for CASCLFLGGGTGELFF.

This clone showed up just once. This chain joins TRBV18 and TRBJ2-2; D might be TRBD1 (5 bases). Germline CDR1 is KGHSH and CDR2 is LQKENI. The V and J ends lost 1 base and 8 bases respectively, with 11 bases between them. The CDR3 totals 14 residues. The CDR3 sequence: CASSPLGPPGELFF. The CDR3 coding sequence is TGTGCCAGCTCACCACTGGGGCCCCCGGGGGAGCTGTTTTTT.

The chain carries TRBV5-5 and TRBJ1-3, with D perhaps TRBD1 (5 bases). Per germline, CDR1 SGHKS and CDR2 YYEKEE (reference sequence). Trimming removed 4 bases from V and 5 bases from J, with 19 bases in between. The CDR3 loop spans 16 amino acids. Here the CDR3 reads CASSPGIGALRNTIYF. CDR3 nucleotides: TGTGCCAGCAGCCCCGGTATCGGGGCGTTGAGAAACACCATATATTTT.

V is TRBV5-8 and J is TRBJ1-2; D remains ambiguous. CDR1 and CDR2 (germline): SGHTS, YDEGEE. This CDR3 is built from 14 residues. The ends were cut back, 4 bases at V and 4 bases at J, with 14 bases in the middle. In DNA form, the CDR3 reads TGTGCCAGCAGCCGCGCCGGGGTAGGCTATGGCTACACCTTC. This translates into CASSRAGVGYGYTF.

The gene calls are TRBV30 and TRBJ2-1; TRBD1 matches 7 bases. This CDR3 is built from 15 residues. Germline lookup yields CDR1 GTSNPN and CDR2 SVGIG (reference sequence). J was trimmed by 2 bases and V by 1 base; bases with no gene match: 5. CDR3 sequence: CAWSDWGQTYNEQFF. CDR3 coding DNA: TGTGCCTGGAGTGACTGGGGACAGACCTACAATGAGCAGTTCTTC.

This sequence joins TRBV28 and TRBJ1-1; the match to TRBD1 covers 7 bases. V shed 1 base, J shed 0 bases, and the junction held 8 bases outside the gene matches. The CDR3 has 17 amino acids. Germline CDR1 reads MDHEN; CDR2 reads SYDVKM. CDR3 coding DNA: TGTGCCAGCAGTTTATTCGGTAGGGGGCGGATGAACACTGAAGCTTTCTTT. It encodes CASSLFGRGRMNTEAFF. The variable domain in full, completed from reference TRBV28 and TRBJ1-1, reads DVKVTQSSRYLVKRTGEKVFLECVQDMDHENMFWYRQDPGLGLRLIYFSYDVKMKEKGDIPEGYSVSREKKERFSLILESASTNQTSMYLCASSLFGRGRMNTEAFFGQGTRLTVV.

The chain combines TRBV28 with TRBJ1-3; TRBD1 is a possible D gene (6 bases). V lost 5 bases and J 7 bases, leaving 15 bases between the germline ends. The CDR3 is made up of 14 amino acids. Germline CDR1 is MDHEN and CDR2 is SYDVKM. CDR3 sequence reads: CASSVGGRGNTIYF. CDR3 DNA sequence: TGTGCCAGCAGTGTTGGGGGGCGAGGGAACACCATATATTTT.

The chain links TRBV2 to TRBJ2-7; D unclear. V lost 6 bases and J 1 base, leaving 7 bases between the germline ends. The CDR3 extends over 12 amino acids. The germline CDR1 and CDR2 sequences are SNHLY and FYNNEI. The CDR3 loop reads CASRDGSYEQYF. DNA of the CDR3: TGTGCCAGCAGGGACGGATCCTACGAGCAGTACTTC.

This clone has only a few counts. This chain links TRBV30 with TRBJ1-1; 8 bases agree with TRBD1. This CDR3 region has 16 residues. Germline CDR1 and CDR2: GTSNPN and SVGIG (reference sequence). The V and J ends lost 1 base and 0 bases, in that order; junction bases with no gene match: 7. The CDR3 is CAWSAPRTGMNTEAFF. DNA for the CDR3: TGTGCCTGGAGTGCCCCAAGGACAGGGATGAACACTGAAGCTTTCTTT.

The V gene is TRBV28, the J gene TRBJ2-7; no reliable D call. Trimming removed 10 bases at V and 0 bases at J, with 7 bases between. Germline assignment: CDR1 MDHEN and CDR2 SYDVKM. CDR3 length: 11 amino acids. CDR3 sequence reads: CATVSSYEQYF. The DNA of the CDR3 is TGTGCCACCGTAAGCTCCTACGAGCAGTACTTC.

The rearrangement links TRBV6-5 to TRBJ1-3; D gene unclear. The CDR3 contains 16 residues. V was shortened by 0 bases and J by 0 bases, with 9 bases between the two germline ends. Germline V gene data show CDR1 as MNHEY and CDR2 as SVGAGI. CDR3: CASSYSWVSSGNTIYF. The CDR3 DNA is TGTGCCAGCAGTTACTCGTGGGTTTCCTCTGGAAACACCATATATTTT.

The chain has TRBV5-1 and TRBJ2-1; 10 nucleotides align to TRBD2. Germline V lookup: CDR1 SGHRS, CDR2 YFSETQ. The CDR3 totals 16 residues. V shed 3 bases, J shed 14 bases, and the junction held 17 bases outside the gene matches. CDR3 DNA sequence: TGCGCCAGCAGCTGGGGACAGTTCCTAGCGGGAGTTCGGAAGTTCTTC. It codes for CASSWGQFLAGVRKFF.

The V gene is TRBV18, the J gene TRBJ2-1; TRBD2 matches 9 bases. The germline V gene has CDR1 KGHSH and CDR2 LQKENI. The trim removed 2 bases at V and 7 bases at J, leaving 9 bases unmatched. CDR3 length: 16 amino acids. For the CDR3, the DNA is TGTGCCAGCTCACCAATAGCGGGAGTACTGGAAAATGAGCAGTTCTTC. Amino acids: CASSPIAGVLENEQFF.

V gene TRBV5-1 combines with J gene TRBJ2-1; TRBD2 aligns across 15 bases. CDR3 length equals 15 residues. With V trimmed by 4 bases and J by 6 bases, 2 bases remained unmatched. Germline V gene lookup returns CDR1 SGHRS and CDR2 YFSETQ. The CDR3 loop is CASSGLAGGPNEQFF. Written as DNA, the CDR3 is TGCGCCAGCAGCGGACTAGCGGGAGGGCCCAATGAGCAGTTCTTC.

This clone was counted a few times. The V gene is TRBV29-1, the J gene TRBJ1-2; D ambiguous. V lost 0 bases to trimming and J lost 6 bases, with 11 bases between them. Germline CDR1 reads SQVTM; CDR2 reads ANQGSEA. The CDR3 contains 13 residues. The DNA for the CDR3 is TGCAGCGTTGAAGATTCGTTAGGCGATGGCTACACCTTC. Protein sequence: CSVEDSLGDGYTF.

The rearrangement links TRBV4-1 to TRBJ1-6; D gene unclear. The V gene lost 0 bases and the J gene lost 0 bases, with 15 bases spanning the gap. From germline, CDR1 is MGHRA and CDR2 YSYEKL. The CDR3 loop spans 19 amino acids. The CDR3 spells CASSQDVAGSSSYNSPLHF. Written as DNA, the CDR3 is TGCGCCAGCAGCCAAGATGTGGCAGGTTCTAGCTCCTATAATTCACCCCTCCACTTT.

The chain has TRBV7-3 and TRBJ1-1; possible D gene TRBD1, 5 bases. The CDR3 is 14 amino acids. CDR1 and CDR2 (germline): SGHTA, FQGTGA. V dropped 6 bases and J dropped 1 base, with 12 bases sitting between them. The CDR3: CASSRDGRNTEAFF. The CDR3 DNA reads as TGTGCCAGCAGTCGGGACGGAAGGAACACTGAAGCTTTCTTT. Filled out from reference TRBV7-3 and TRBJ1-1, the complete variable domain reads GAGVSQTPSNKVTEKGKYVELRCDPISGHTALYWYRQSLGQGPEFLIYFQGTGAADDSGLPNDRFFAVRPEGSVSTLKIQRTERGDSAVYLCASSRDGRNTEAFFGQGTRLTVV.

This chain joins TRBV7-9 and TRBJ1-1; D not resolved. V was trimmed by 4 bases and J by 6 bases, leaving 9 bases between them. The germline gives CDR1 SEHNR, CDR2 FQNEAQ (reference sequence). The CDR3 length is 12 residues. In DNA, the CDR3 is TGTGCCAGCAGCTACTCCTCAGCTGAAGCTTTCTTT. This encodes CASSYSSAEAFF.

The chain combines TRBV5-1 with TRBJ1-3, with D possibly being TRBD1 (5 bases). From germline, CDR1 is SGHRS and CDR2 YFSETQ. This CDR3 has 16 amino acids. The ends were cut back, 4 bases at V and 0 bases at J, with 14 bases in the middle. CDR3 amino acids: CASSAQPTDSGNTIYF. The CDR3 DNA follows: TGCGCCAGCAGCGCGCAACCGACAGACTCTGGAAACACCATATATTTT.